The 2 T cell receptor beta chains below were found in one sample sequenced in a study of blood T cell repertoires in COVID-19. Profiling relied on immunoSEQ multiplex PCR, and the TCRdb table lists in-frame clones only, not all of them. This sample has about 350,000 clones, with 88% found just once. The sample was PBMCs or T cells enriched from blood (not recorded which). All receptors come from a woman aged 30 to 39 who had been exposed to COVID-19.

This chain joins TRBV7-9 and TRBJ1-4; D unresolved. Germline CDR1 and CDR2: SEHNR and FQNEAQ (reference sequence). V lost 4 bases and J lost 2, with 11 bases in between. The CDR3 covers 15 residues. CDR3 amino acids: CASSSQGRTNEKLFF. Here the CDR3 DNA reads TGTGCCAGCAGCTCACAAGGGAGGACTAATGAAAAACTGTTTTTT.

The V gene is TRBV7-3, the J gene TRBJ2-1; D is unresolved. Trimming stripped 1 base from V and 4 bases from J, with 11 bases between. Germline assignment: CDR1 SGHTA and CDR2 FQGTGA. This CDR3 is 15 amino acids long. The CDR3 DNA follows: TGTGCCAGCAGCTTAAGTCAAGCTTTATACAATGAGCAGTTCTTC. It encodes CASSLSQALYNEQFF.